What follows are 22 T cell receptor beta chains derived from one specimen sequenced in a study of Graves' ophthalmopathy and Graves' hyperthyroidism. Scientists amplified the TCR beta CDR3 regions from RNA transcripts. Second-round multiplex PCR came after first-round RT-PCR with HTBI primers. TCRdb recomputed calls from the multiplex PCR reads with MiXCR, one row per CDR3 protein. The table lists about 550,000 distinct CDR3 sequences, less than 45% of them singletons. The source material was peripheral blood or thyroid tissue (not recorded which). The receptors originated from an adult man with Graves' hyperthyroidism.

Notes on this clonotype: At one boundary the junction diverges from the germline segment, which might be a read error. This rearrangement joins TRBV29-1 to TRBJ2-1, with a tentative D call TRBD1 (6 bases). Germline V CDR1 and CDR2: SQVTM, ANQGSEA. CDR3 size: 12 residues. CDR3 coding DNA: TGCAGCGGACAGGTGAAGCGAAATGAGCAGTCCTTC. It is translated as CSGQVKRNEQSF.

The rearrangement joins TRBV2 to TRBJ1-2, with TRBD1 matching 11 bases. With 2 bases clipped from V and 7 bases from J, the junction kept 6 bases outside the gene matches. The length of the CDR3 is 15 residues. Germline assignment: CDR1 SNHLY and CDR2 FYNNEI. Here the CDR3 reads CASSERTGGASGYTF. The CDR3 nucleotides are TGTGCCAGCAGTGAACGGACAGGGGGCGCAAGTGGCTACACCTTC.

This clonotype was recorded at least ten times. V is TRBV29-1 and J is TRBJ1-1; 8 bases are a match to TRBD1. Looked up from germline, CDR1 is SQVTM and CDR2 is ANQGSEA. Trimming at V came to 8 bases and at J to 4 bases, leaving 6 bases not matched to a gene. The CDR3 contains 12 residues. The CDR3 DNA reads TGCAGCTTCGGACAGGGCGGCACTGAAGCTTTCTTT. Translated: CSFGQGGTEAFF. Filled out from reference TRBV29-1 and TRBJ1-1, the complete variable domain reads SAVISQKPSRDICQRGTSLTIQCQVDSQVTMMFWYRQQPGQSLTLIATANQGSEATYESGFVIDKFPISRPNLTFSTLTVSNMSPEDSSIYLCSFGQGGTEAFFGQGTRLTVV.

The chain links TRBV25-1 to TRBJ2-7; the D gene could be TRBD1 or TRBD2 (5 bases each). This CDR3 comprises 15 residues. From germline, CDR1 is MGHDK and CDR2 SYGVNS. Trimming took off 5 bases at V and 4 bases at J, with 18 bases between the two ends. CDR3 sequence (DNA): TGTGCCAGCAGTATCCGGCCGGGACCAGGATACGAGCAGTACTTC. It codes for CASSIRPGPGYEQYF.

The V gene is TRBV20-1, the J gene TRBJ2-1, with TRBD2 matching 7 bases. The junction had 2 bases not matched to a gene; V was cut back by 3 bases and J by 3 bases. The CDR3 extends over 13 amino acids. Per the germline V gene, CDR1 is DFQATT and CDR2 is SNEGSKA (reference sequence). The CDR3 spells CSARRENYNEQFF. CDR3 in DNA: TGCAGTGCTAGGCGGGAGAACTACAATGAGCAGTTCTTC.

This clonotype has ten or more counts. The chain uses TRBV20-1 and TRBJ1-6, with 8 bases aligning to TRBD1. V lost 5 bases to trimming and J lost 10 bases; unmatched junction nucleotides: 13. CDR1 and CDR2 (germline): DFQATT, SNEGSKA (reference sequence). The CDR3 spans 15 residues. The CDR3 bases are TGCAGTGCTGGAAGCTCGGACAGGGTAACGTCACCCCTCCACTTT. Translation: CSAGSSDRVTSPLHF.

The sample holds one count of this clonotype. At one end, the junction sequence differs from germline, possibly due to a read error. The chain's CDR3 is CASSKASGTSGELFF. The CDR3 coding sequence is TGTGCCAGCAGTAAAGCAAGTGGGACTAGCGGGGAGCTGTTTTTT. This sequence joins TRBV2 and TRBJ2-2; 8 nucleotides agree with TRBD2. In germline, CDR1 is SNHLY, CDR2 FYNNEI. CDR3 length: 15 residues.

This clonotype occurred many times. This CDR3 is CASSLSGVGKTQYF. The CDR3 DNA is TGTGCCAGCAGTCTCTCGGGTGTAGGAAAGACCCAGTACTTC. The rearrangement links TRBV12-3 or TRBV12-4 to TRBJ2-5; D remains ambiguous. The CDR3 is 14 residues long. Trimming removed 5 bases from V and 6 bases from J, with 16 bases in between.

The chain recombines TRBV11-2 with TRBJ1-3, with D tentatively TRBD1 (6 bases). V was clipped by 3 bases and J by 8 bases, with 20 bases between them. Per the germline V gene, CDR1 is SGHAT and CDR2 is FQNNGV. This CDR3 has 16 residues. Here the CDR3 DNA reads TGTGCCAGCAGCTTGAGTAGGGGGGGCTATGGCTACACCATATATTTT. This translates into CASSLSRGGYGYTIYF.

This clonotype was counted ten times or more. The chain employs TRBV7-9 and TRBJ2-7; D uncertain. V shed 6 bases and J shed 4 bases, with 10 bases lying between them. Germline V gene lookup returns CDR1 SEHNR and CDR2 FQNEAQ (reference sequence). The CDR3 consists of 12 residues. This CDR3 is CASSFLMYEQYF. For the CDR3, the DNA is TGTGCCAGCAGTTTTCTTATGTACGAGCAGTACTTC.

The V gene is TRBV27, the J gene TRBJ2-7; 8 bases agree with TRBD2. Unmatched junction bases numbered 5, after V lost 7 bases and J lost 0 bases. The CDR3 is 14 residues long. Germline V gene sequence: CDR1 MNHEY, CDR2 SMNVEV (reference sequence). In DNA, the CDR3 is TGTGCCAGCACCGGCCGGGAGGGCTCCTACGAGCAGTACTTC. It specifies CASTGREGSYEQYF.

In this sample, this clonotype turned up many times. The genes are TRBV13 and TRBJ2-5; D possibly corresponds to TRBD2 (5 bases). Germline loops: CDR1 PRHDT, CDR2 FYEKMQ (reference sequence). Trimming pared 2 bases from V and 7 bases from J, leaving 14 bases between. The CDR3 length is 14 residues. CDR3 sequence: CASSLPVPGGTQYF. CDR3 bases: TGTGCCAGCAGCTTACCGGTCCCCGGAGGGACCCAGTACTTC.

This chain links TRBV7-9 with TRBJ2-2; TRBD2 matches at 11 bases. The CDR3 spans 16 residues. J was trimmed by 1 base and V by 5 bases; bases with no gene match: 3. In germline, CDR1 is SEHNR, CDR2 FQNEAQ (reference sequence). In DNA, the CDR3 is TGTGCCAGCAGCGACACTAGCGGGGGGAACACCGGGGAGCTGTTTTTT. Its translation is CASSDTSGGNTGELFF.

As for this clonotype: Possible read error: a much larger clone is one base away. The chain is built from TRBV20-1 and TRBJ1-6, with D uncertain. Trimming removed 7 bases from V and 2 bases from J, with 18 bases in between. This CDR3 region has 16 residues. CDR1 and CDR2 (germline): DFQATT, SNEGSKA (reference sequence). CDR3 loop: CSVPSSGSPYNSPLHF. CDR3 coding DNA: TGCAGTGTCCCGAGCTCCGGGAGCCCCTATAATTCACCCCTCCACTTT.

This clonotype has a count of ten or more. This chain's CDR3 is CSARPAAETQYF. For the CDR3, the DNA is TGCAGTGCTAGACCGGCCGCCGAGACCCAGTACTTC. The chain couples TRBV20-1 to TRBJ2-5, with unresolved D. The germline V gene has CDR1 DFQATT and CDR2 SNEGSKA (reference sequence). The CDR3 is 12 amino acids. V gave up 2 bases and J gave up 5 bases, with 9 bases separating them.

This clonotype was picked up many times. The chain carries TRBV19 and TRBJ1-6; TRBD1 agrees at 7 bases. V shed 5 bases and J 13 bases; nucleotides not matched to a gene: 5. Looked up from germline, CDR1 is LNHDA and CDR2 is SQIVND (reference sequence). CDR3 length: 12 amino acids. Here the CDR3 reads CASSGRDSPLHF. The CDR3, as DNA: TGTGCCAGTAGTGGCCGGGACAGCCCCCTCCACTTT.

The chain joins TRBV7-2 to TRBJ1-4; no clear D gene. The CDR3 covers 14 residues. Per the germline V gene, CDR1 is SGHTA and CDR2 is FQGNSA. The V gene lost 8 bases and the J gene lost 0 bases, with 10 bases spanning the gap. The CDR3 spells CASSQPTTNEKLFF. CDR3 DNA sequence: TGTGCCAGCTCGCAGCCCACAACTAATGAAAAACTGTTTTTT.

This clonotype was recorded many times. The chain is built from TRBV20-1 and TRBJ2-2; 8 nucleotides align to TRBD2. The germline CDR1 and CDR2 sequences are DFQATT and SNEGSKA (reference sequence). The CDR3 spans 13 residues. V was pared by 5 bases and J by 7 bases, with 6 bases of the junction left unmatched. The CDR3 DNA reads TGCAGTGCTCAGTTCGGGGGGGGCGGGGAGCTGTTTTTT. It translates to CSAQFGGGGELFF.

V gene TRBV29-1 combines with J gene TRBJ1-6, with TRBD1 matching 8 bases. The germline V gene has CDR1 SQVTM and CDR2 ANQGSEA. The CDR3 contains 15 residues. V lost 6 bases to trimming and J lost 4 bases; unmatched junction nucleotides: 8. The CDR3 loop reads CSVASGDRYNSPLHF. The CDR3 DNA reads as TGCAGCGTCGCGTCCGGGGACAGGTATAATTCACCCCTCCACTTT. The full variable domain, completed using reference TRBV29-1 and TRBJ1-6, is SAVISQKPSRDICQRGTSLTIQCQVDSQVTMMFWYRQQPGQSLTLIATANQGSEATYESGFVIDKFPISRPNLTFSTLTVSNMSPEDSSIYLCSVASGDRYNSPLHFGNGTRLTVT.

This clonotype occurred many times. This rearrangement joins TRBV29-1 to TRBJ2-7, with 7 bases aligning to TRBD1. The CDR3 has 15 amino acids. Germline V CDR1 and CDR2: SQVTM, ANQGSEA. Trimming cost V 1 base and J 5 bases; bases outside gene matches: 11. CDR3 amino acids: CSVEVRVDRSNEQYF. The CDR3 DNA is TGCAGCGTTGAAGTGAGGGTGGACAGGTCTAACGAGCAGTACTTC.

This clonotype came up many times. V is TRBV12-3 or TRBV12-4 and J is TRBJ2-2, with 7 bases fitting TRBD1. The CDR3 extends over 15 amino acids. With V trimmed by 6 bases and J by 1 base, 5 bases remained unmatched. The CDR3 sequence: CASRYRTGNTGELFF. CDR3 DNA: TGTGCCAGCAGATACCGGACAGGGAACACCGGGGAGCTGTTTTTT.

This clonotype was seen only a few times. The gene calls are TRBV5-1 and TRBJ1-1; 8 nucleotides match TRBD1. Unmatched junction bases numbered 23, after V lost 3 bases and J lost 4 bases. The germline gives CDR1 SGHRS, CDR2 YFSETQ. CDR3 length: 20 residues. CDR3 protein: CASSSHRGTGRRIGLTEAFF. The DNA for the CDR3 is TGCGCCAGCAGCTCACACCGAGGGACAGGCAGGCGTATTGGGCTCACTGAAGCTTTCTTT.